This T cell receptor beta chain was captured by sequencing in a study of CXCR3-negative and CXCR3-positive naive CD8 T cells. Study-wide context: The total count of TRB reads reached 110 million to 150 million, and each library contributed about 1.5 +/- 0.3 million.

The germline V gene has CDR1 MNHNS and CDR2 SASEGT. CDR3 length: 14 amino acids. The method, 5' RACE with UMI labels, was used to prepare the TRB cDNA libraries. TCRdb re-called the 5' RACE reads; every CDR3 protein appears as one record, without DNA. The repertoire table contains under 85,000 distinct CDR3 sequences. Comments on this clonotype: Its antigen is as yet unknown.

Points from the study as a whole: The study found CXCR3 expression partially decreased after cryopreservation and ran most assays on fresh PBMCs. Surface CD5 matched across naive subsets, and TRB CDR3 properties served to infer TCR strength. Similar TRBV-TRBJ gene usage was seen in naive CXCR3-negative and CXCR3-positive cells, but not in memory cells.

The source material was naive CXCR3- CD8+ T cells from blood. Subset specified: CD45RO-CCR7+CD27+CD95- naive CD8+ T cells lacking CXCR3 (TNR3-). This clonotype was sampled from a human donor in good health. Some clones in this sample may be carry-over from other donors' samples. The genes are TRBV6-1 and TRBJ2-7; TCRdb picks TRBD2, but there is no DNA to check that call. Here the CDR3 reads CASSWTSGVYEQYF.